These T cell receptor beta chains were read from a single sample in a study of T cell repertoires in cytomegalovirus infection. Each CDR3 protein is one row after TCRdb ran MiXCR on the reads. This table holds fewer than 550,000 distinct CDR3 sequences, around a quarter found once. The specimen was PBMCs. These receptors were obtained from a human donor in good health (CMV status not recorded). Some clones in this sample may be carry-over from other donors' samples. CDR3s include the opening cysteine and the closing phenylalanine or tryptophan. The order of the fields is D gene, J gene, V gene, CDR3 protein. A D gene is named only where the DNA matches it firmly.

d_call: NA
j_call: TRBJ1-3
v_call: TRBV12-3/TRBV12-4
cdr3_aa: CASSWDGSSGNTIYF

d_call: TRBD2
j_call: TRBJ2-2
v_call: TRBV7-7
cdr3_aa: CASSLRPSGTRSFPAGELFF

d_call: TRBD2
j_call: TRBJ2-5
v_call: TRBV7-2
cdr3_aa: CASSPLAGAPETQYF

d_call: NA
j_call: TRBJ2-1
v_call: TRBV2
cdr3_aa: CASSHREQFF

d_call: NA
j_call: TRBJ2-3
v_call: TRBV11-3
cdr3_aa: CASSSGGGRSTDTQYF

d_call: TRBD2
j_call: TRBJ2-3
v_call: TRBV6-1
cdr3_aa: CASSVGGLAGRVATDTQYF

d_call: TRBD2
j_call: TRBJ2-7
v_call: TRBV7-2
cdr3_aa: CASSTLLAGVGEQYF

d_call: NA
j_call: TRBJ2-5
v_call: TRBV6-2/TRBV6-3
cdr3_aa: CATLRAGARETQYF

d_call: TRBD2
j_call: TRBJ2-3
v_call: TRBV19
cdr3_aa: CASSTGGGTDTQYF

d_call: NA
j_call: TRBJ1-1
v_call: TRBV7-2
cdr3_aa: CASSLGWGKMNTEAFF

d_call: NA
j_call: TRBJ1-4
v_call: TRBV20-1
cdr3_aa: CSARAGADEKLFF

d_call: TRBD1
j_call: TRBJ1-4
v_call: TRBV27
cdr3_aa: CASSSTGDEKLFF

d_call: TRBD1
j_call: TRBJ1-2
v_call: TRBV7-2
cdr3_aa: CASSLGRTGRNYGYTF

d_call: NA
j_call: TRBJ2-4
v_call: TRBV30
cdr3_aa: CAWSVGGQSAIQYF

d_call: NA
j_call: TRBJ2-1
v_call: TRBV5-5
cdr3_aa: CASSKTGPGPFF

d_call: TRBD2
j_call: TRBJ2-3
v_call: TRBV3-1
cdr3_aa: CASSPGFLAGTDTQYF

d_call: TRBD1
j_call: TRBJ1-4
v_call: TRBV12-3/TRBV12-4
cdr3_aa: CASRLRGLDNEKLFF

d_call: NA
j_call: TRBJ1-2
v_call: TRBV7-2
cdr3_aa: CASSLAVSSGGYTF

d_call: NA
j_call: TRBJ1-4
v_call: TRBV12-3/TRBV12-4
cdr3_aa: CASSDRLWEKLFF

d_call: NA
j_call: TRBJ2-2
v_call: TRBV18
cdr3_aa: CASSPRGSSTGELFF

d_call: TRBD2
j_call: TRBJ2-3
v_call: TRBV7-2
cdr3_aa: CASSFAAGADTQYF

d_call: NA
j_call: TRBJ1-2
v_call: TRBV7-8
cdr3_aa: CASSLVGKGIRFTRDYGYTF

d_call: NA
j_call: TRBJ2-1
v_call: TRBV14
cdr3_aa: CASSYLTGLGANEQFF

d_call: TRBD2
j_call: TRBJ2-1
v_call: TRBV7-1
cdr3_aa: CASSGRGGVGNEQFF

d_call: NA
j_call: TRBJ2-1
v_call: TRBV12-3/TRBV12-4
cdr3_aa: CASREQGRSYNEQFF

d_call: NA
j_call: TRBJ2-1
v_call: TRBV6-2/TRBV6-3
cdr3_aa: CASSYSVGGNFYSYNEQFF

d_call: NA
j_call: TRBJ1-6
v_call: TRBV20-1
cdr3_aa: CSARDPRQGNSPLHF

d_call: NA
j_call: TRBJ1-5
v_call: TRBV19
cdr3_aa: CASSDPLQVNQPQHF

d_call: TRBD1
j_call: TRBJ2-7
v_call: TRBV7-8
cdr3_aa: CASSPRQGKTEQYF

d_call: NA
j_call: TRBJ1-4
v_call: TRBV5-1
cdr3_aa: CASSQTPQGANEKLFF

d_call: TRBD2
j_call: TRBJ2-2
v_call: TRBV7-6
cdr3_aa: CASSLGLGGSSNTGELFF

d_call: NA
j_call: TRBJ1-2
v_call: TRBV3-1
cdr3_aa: CASSESEGYGYTF

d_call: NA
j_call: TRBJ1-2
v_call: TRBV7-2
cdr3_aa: CASSLEDARAYGYTF

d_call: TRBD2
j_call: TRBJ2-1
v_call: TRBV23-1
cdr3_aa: CASMGGPSYNEQFF